The 29 T cell receptor beta chains below come from one sample, sequenced in a study of post-analysis software for immune sequencing data. Study conclusions and caveats: In patients, a few TRBV segments were more frequent than in controls, with TRBV5-6, TRBV5-1 and TRBV20-1 among them.

Unique molecular identifiers were carried by the TCR beta cDNA libraries. TCRdb re-derived calls from the PCR reads in MiXCR, one entry per CDR3 protein. The sample carries some 500,000 distinct CDR3 sequences, under 55% recorded once. What these receptors recognize is not known. The sample was blood. These receptor sequences come from a girl aged 5-17 years with multiple sclerosis.

The chain carries TRBV20-1 and TRBJ2-1; 9 nucleotides match TRBD2. The CDR3 totals 14 residues. V was clipped by 5 bases and J by 6 bases; unmatched bases: 8. The germline V gene has CDR1 DFQATT and CDR2 SNEGSKA (reference sequence). The CDR3 sequence is CSAGIAGVTNEQFF. The CDR3 coding sequence is TGCAGTGCTGGAATAGCGGGAGTAACCAATGAGCAGTTCTTC.

The chain uses TRBV2 and TRBJ2-7, with 10 bases lining up with TRBD2. From germline, CDR1 is SNHLY and CDR2 FYNNEI. CDR3 size: 15 residues. Losses at the gene ends were 4 bases for V and 6 bases for J; bases not matched to a gene: 9. CDR3 nucleotide sequence: TGTGCCAGCAGTGGGAGCGGGAGGGCGTATGGCGAGCAGTACTTC. It codes for CASSGSGRAYGEQYF.

The rearrangement joins TRBV12-3 or TRBV12-4 to TRBJ2-3; D possibly matches TRBD1 or TRBD2 (6 bases each). The CDR3 contains 14 residues. V was shortened by 6 bases and J by 6 bases, with 16 bases between the two germline ends. CDR3 in DNA: TGTGCCAGCAGACTTAAGGGGGGTTCGGATACGCAGTATTTT. As protein: CASRLKGGSDTQYF.

Only a few counts were recorded for this clonotype. The chain joins TRBV5-1 to TRBJ1-6; TRBD1 matches 9 bases. The CDR3 totals 14 residues. Trimming removed 4 bases from V and 7 bases from J; junction bases left unmatched: 3. Germline loops: CDR1 SGHRS, CDR2 YFSETQ. CDR3 in DNA: TGCGCCAGCAGCGGGGACAGGGAAAATTCACCCCTCCACTTT. The encoded protein is CASSGDRENSPLHF.

A few counts support this clonotype. This rearrangement joins TRBV12-3 or TRBV12-4 to TRBJ1-4; no firm D call. With 11 bases removed from V and 4 bases from J, the gap between germline ends came to 14 bases. The length of the CDR3 is 13 residues. CDR3: CAARREDNEKLFF. The DNA of the CDR3 is TGTGCCGCCAGGAGGGAGGATAATGAAAAACTGTTTTTT.

This clonotype was counted between two and nine times. One end of the junction varies from germline; a read error may be responsible. The chain links TRBV27 to TRBJ2-7; TRBD2 aligns across 10 bases. This CDR3 comprises 15 residues. Germline lookup yields CDR1 MNHEY and CDR2 SMNVEV (reference sequence). Here the CDR3 reads CASRVSSGSSYEQYF. The CDR3 DNA reads as TGTGCTAGCAGGGTATCTAGCGGGAGCTCCTACGAGCAGTACTTC.

The chain uses TRBV10-3 and TRBJ2-7; D may correspond to TRBD1 or TRBD2 (5 bases each). Per germline, CDR1 ENHRY and CDR2 SYGVKD. V dropped 2 bases and J dropped 4 bases, with 18 bases sitting between them. This CDR3 has 16 residues. Here the CDR3 reads CAISEARGERRYEQYF. CDR3 DNA: TGTGCCATCAGTGAGGCTCGGGGCGAGAGGCGGTACGAGCAGTACTTC.

Concerning this clonotype: Germline is not matched at one junction end, which may reflect a read error. V and J are TRBV6-6 and TRBJ1-2, with 7 bases aligning to TRBD1. The V gene's germline CDR1 is MNHNY and CDR2 SVGAGI (reference sequence). The CDR3 runs to 14 residues. For the CDR3, the DNA is TGTGCCAGCAGCTCGACAGGGATCCCCTATGGCCACACCTTC. This translates into CASSSTGIPYGHTF.

The chain employs TRBV5-1 and TRBJ2-7; D uncertain. Trimming removed 4 bases from V and 2 bases from J, with 13 bases in between. The CDR3 length is 14 residues. From germline, CDR1 is SGHRS and CDR2 YFSETQ. In DNA form, the CDR3 reads TGCGCCAGCAGCGAGACCGGACGGGCCTACGAGCAGTACTTC. This codes for CASSETGRAYEQYF.

The chain uses TRBV25-1 and TRBJ2-5; the match to TRBD1 covers 8 bases. The CDR3 covers 13 residues. Germline V gene sequence: CDR1 MGHDK, CDR2 SYGVNS. In nucleotides, the CDR3 is TGTGCAAGATGGACAGGGCCAAGAGAGACCCAGTACTTC. It codes for CARWTGPRETQYF.

The DNA of the CDR3 is TGTGCCAGCAGCCAAGGCAGGGGACGAATCTATGGCTACACCTTC. Its protein is CASSQGRGRIYGYTF. The V gene is TRBV3-1, the J gene TRBJ1-2, with TRBD1 as a possible D gene (6 bases). Trimming shortened V by 1 base and J by 4 bases, and 13 bases separated the two germline ends. From germline, CDR1 is LGHDT and CDR2 YNNKEL (reference sequence). CDR3 size: 15 residues. Drawing the rest from reference TRBV3-1 and TRBJ1-2, the complete variable domain is DTAVSQTPKYLVTQMGNDKSIKCEQNLGHDTMYWYKQDSKKFLKIMFSYNNKELIINETVPNRFSPKSPDKAHLNLHINSLELGDSAVYFCASSQGRGRIYGYTFGSGTRLTVV.

This clonotype came up a few times. The J gene is TRBJ2-3, the V gene TRBV5-1; D remains ambiguous. Trimming stripped 5 bases from V and 3 bases from J, with 16 bases between. The CDR3 has 15 amino acids. Per germline, CDR1 SGHRS and CDR2 YFSETQ. The CDR3, as DNA: TGCGCCAGCAGGAAGGCCCTCCTAACGACAGATACGCAGTATTTT. It codes for CASRKALLTTDTQYF.

This clonotype was detected only once. Relative to the germline gene, one junction end is altered; a read error may explain this. J is TRBJ2-1 and V is TRBV7-9; D gene ambiguous. The germline CDR1 and CDR2 sequences are SEHNR and FQNEAQ (reference sequence). CDR3 length: 13 amino acids. In nucleotides, the CDR3 is TGTGCCAGCAGCTTAGCCCTCTACAATGAGCGGTTCTTC. Protein product: CASSLALYNERFF.

In its sample, this clonotype was seen once. This rearrangement joins TRBV7-2 to TRBJ1-2; the D gene is possibly TRBD1 (6 bases). The CDR3 totals 13 residues. The germline gives CDR1 SGHTA, CDR2 FQGNSA. The V end was cut by 5 bases, the J end by 7 bases, with 14 bases between. As DNA, the CDR3 is TGTGCCAGCAGCCCTTGGGGGCAGGGTGGCTACACCTTC. It yields the protein CASSPWGQGGYTF.

This clonotype was seen only a few times. The chain has TRBV20-1 and TRBJ1-1; 8 bases are a match to TRBD1. There are 16 residues in the CDR3. Germline V gives CDR1 DFQATT, CDR2 SNEGSKA (reference sequence). Unmatched junction bases numbered 13, after V lost 0 bases and J lost 7 bases. For the CDR3, the DNA is TGCAGTGCTAGAGATCGTCAGGGGGCGCGTTTCGGTGAAGCTTTCTTT. Translation gives CSARDRQGARFGEAFF.

The chain has TRBV14 and TRBJ2-7, with 7 bases matching TRBD2. Germline lookup yields CDR1 SGHDN and CDR2 FVKESK. Trimming cost V 4 bases and J 2 bases; bases outside gene matches: 5. The CDR3 length is 14 residues. For the CDR3, the DNA is TGTGCCAGCAGCCTATTCCGGGAGGCCTACGAGCAGTACTTC. Residues: CASSLFREAYEQYF.

There are a few counts of this clonotype. The V gene is TRBV29-1, the J gene TRBJ2-7; 9 nucleotides align to TRBD1. The CDR3 sequence is 15 residues long. V trimming: 0 bases; J trimming: 3 bases; junction bases outside the gene matches: 6. Germline CDR1 reads SQVTM; CDR2 reads ANQGSEA. CDR3 loop: CSVEDNRGQSYEQYF. DNA of the CDR3: TGCAGCGTTGAAGACAACAGGGGGCAAAGCTACGAGCAGTACTTC.

This clonotype was found a few times. CDR3 sequence (DNA): TGCGCCAGCAGCGCAAGACTAGCGGGAGTCTCCTACAATGAGCAGTTCTTC. This translates into CASSARLAGVSYNEQFF. This chain uses TRBV5-1 with TRBJ2-1; 12 bases line up with TRBD2. Germline CDR1 SGHRS, CDR2 YFSETQ. The CDR3 extends over 17 amino acids. V dropped 4 bases and J dropped 0; count of bases not matched to a gene: 5. Full variable domain (outside the CDR3, taken from reference TRBV5-1 and TRBJ2-1): KAGVTQTPRYLIKTRGQQVTLSCSPISGHRSVSWYQQTPGQGLQFLFEYFSETQRNKGNFPGRFSGRQFSNSRSEMNVSTLELGDSALYLCASSARLAGVSYNEQFFGPGTRLTVL.

This clonotype was detected a few times. This chain connects TRBV28 to TRBJ2-3, with TRBD1 as a possible D gene (5 bases). Trimming removed 5 bases at V and 0 bases at J, with 9 bases between. This CDR3 comprises 14 residues. Germline-derived CDR1 and CDR2 are MDHEN and SYDVKM. For the CDR3, the DNA is TGTGCCAGCAGTCAGGGTACTAGCACAGATACGCAGTATTTT. Translated, it gives CASSQGTSTDTQYF.

The rearrangement uses TRBV4-1 and TRBJ2-3; 10 positions match TRBD1. Trimming removed 4 bases from V and 5 bases from J; junction bases left unmatched: 6. The CDR3 covers 15 residues. The germline gives CDR1 MGHRA, CDR2 YSYEKL. This CDR3 reads CASSLRDRGEDTQYF. As DNA, the CDR3 is TGCGCCAGCAGCCTAAGGGACAGGGGAGAAGATACGCAGTATTTT.

The CDR3 region has the DNA TGTGCCAGCAGCCAAGATTGGAGTAGCGGGAGGGCCGGGGAGACCCAGTACTTC. It specifies CASSQDWSSGRAGETQYF. The chain has TRBV3-1 and TRBJ2-7, with 11 bases matching TRBD2. The J call may not be correct, given that the DNA end is closer to TRBJ2-5. Germline CDR1 is LGHDT and CDR2 is YNNKEL (reference sequence). The CDR3 has 18 residues.

The genes are TRBV11-1 and TRBJ2-3; D is unclear. The CDR3 extends over 16 amino acids. Trimming removed 5 bases from V and 2 bases from J, with 17 bases in between. Germline-derived CDR1 and CDR2 are SGHAT and FQDESV (reference sequence). The CDR3 sequence: CASSLLGETYTDTQYF. The CDR3 DNA is TGTGCCAGCAGCCTCCTAGGTGAGACCTACACAGATACGCAGTATTTT.

This clonotype was seen more than once but under ten times. This chain joins TRBV27 and TRBJ2-1; 8 nucleotides match TRBD2. The germline V gene has CDR1 MNHEY and CDR2 SMNVEV (reference sequence). The J segment lost 5 bases and the V segment lost 7 bases, leaving 7 bases of the junction unmatched. The CDR3 spans 14 residues. The DNA of the CDR3 is TGTGCCAGCAAATTGGGCGGGAGGAACAATGAGCAGTTCTTC. Its protein product is CASKLGGRNNEQFF.

This clonotype was picked up a small number of times. J is TRBJ2-7 and V is TRBV7-9; 11 bases align to TRBD2. This CDR3 comprises 16 residues. The germline CDR1 and CDR2 sequences are SEHNR and FQNEAQ (reference sequence). V dropped 5 bases and J dropped 0; count of bases not matched to a gene: 6. In nucleotides, the CDR3 is TGTGCCAGCAGCGGGGGGACTAGCGGAAGCTCCTACGAGCAGTACTTC. This encodes CASSGGTSGSSYEQYF.

This chain links TRBV19 with TRBJ2-5; 8 nucleotides agree with TRBD2. Near its end, the DNA agrees better with TRBJ2-7, so the J call may be wrong. The germline gives CDR1 LNHDA, CDR2 SQIVND (reference sequence). The CDR3 contains 15 residues. DNA for the CDR3: TGTGCCAGTAGGACAGGACTAGCCTATTCCTACGAGCAGTACTTC. The encoded protein is CASRTGLAYSYEQYF.

The chain links TRBV10-3 to TRBJ2-3; 10 bases line up with TRBD1. With 0 bases clipped from V and 5 bases from J, the junction kept 8 bases outside the gene matches. Germline V gene data show CDR1 as ENHRY and CDR2 as SYGVKD. The CDR3 totals 17 residues. The CDR3 protein is CAISESLTGGRGDTQYF. CDR3 coding DNA: TGTGCCATCAGTGAGTCATTGACAGGGGGCCGGGGAGATACGCAGTATTTT.

The chain couples TRBV3-1 to TRBJ2-1; TRBD2 is a possible D gene (5 bases). The CDR3 extends over 13 amino acids. CDR1 is LGHDT, CDR2 YNNKEL, per germline (reference sequence). The V gene lost 4 bases and the J gene lost 5 bases, with 9 bases spanning the gap. Written as DNA, the CDR3 is TGTGCCAGCAGCCGGACTCACAACAATGAGCAGTTCTTC. This gives the protein CASSRTHNNEQFF.

Notes on this clonotype: One end of the junction does not line up with germline, which may come from a read error. The rearrangement uses TRBV7-9 and TRBJ2-4; either TRBD1 or TRBD2 may fit D (6 bases each). The CDR3 totals 14 residues. CDR1 SEHNR and CDR2 FQNEAQ come from the germline V gene (reference sequence). Here the CDR3 reads CVSSLEGGSLPKYF. CDR3 DNA: TGTGTCAGCAGCTTAGAGGGGGGCAGTCTCCCCAAGTACTTC.

In its sample, this clonotype was seen a few times. This rearrangement joins TRBV7-2 to TRBJ2-1; weak D call: TRBD2 (5 bases). The CDR3 consists of 19 residues. Germline values: CDR1 SGHTA, CDR2 FQGNSA. The V end lost 6 bases, the J end lost 0 bases, and 24 bases lay between the germline ends. CDR3 residues: CASRSRPESGWASYNEQFF. CDR3 bases: TGTGCCAGCAGGAGTCGTCCTGAGTCGGGGTGGGCCTCCTACAATGAGCAGTTCTTC. Complete variable domain (other parts from reference TRBV7-2 and TRBJ2-1): GAGVSQSPSNKVTEKGKDVELRCDPISGHTALYWYRQSLGQGLEFLIYFQGNSAPDKSGLPSDRFSAERTGGSVSTLTIQRTQQEDSAVYLCASRSRPESGWASYNEQFFGPGTRLTVL.